This is a list of T cell receptor beta chains from one sample in a study of cytomegalovirus exposure and HLA in healthy donors. Measured with immunoSEQ multiplex PCR; TCRdb has only the in-frame clones, and not every one. The sample comprises about 55,000 clones, approximately 71% of which are singletons, and about 35% rests with the top ten. Sequencing was done on a sample of PBMCs. Receptors originate from a man aged 35 to 55 in good health and CMV-seropositive. Both conserved end residues are trimmed from each CDR3.

>TRBV9|12|TRBJ2-3
ASSFSSSTDTQY
>TRBV7-9|10|TRBJ2-7
ASSLDYHEQY
>TRBV19|12|TRBJ1-2
ASRWGGQDYGYT
>TRBV4-3|14|TRBJ2-3
ASSSSIAGSTDTQY
>TRBV27|12|TRBJ1-2
ASTGDRGIDGYT
>TRBV9|13|TRBJ2-3
ASSPRRGSTDTQY
>TRBV6-1|13|TRBJ2-5
ASTRGTGVGETQY
>TRBV29-1|11|TRBJ2-7
SAKTDSAYEQY
>TRBV6-1|12|TRBJ2-2
ASRPGESTGELF
>TRBV5-6|11|TRBJ1-2
ASSLTGRDGYT
>TRBV7-6|13|TRBJ2-3
ASSLGSRDGDTQY
>TRBV4-1|13|TRBJ1-1
ASSQGRTEGTEAF
>TRBV18|12|TRBJ1-1
ASSPDRGHTEAF
>TRBV6-1|14|TRBJ1-1
ASSGEGRAGNTEAF
>TRBV11-3|10|TRBJ2-7
ASSLSSYEQY
>TRBV5-6|13|TRBJ1-6
ASSLIGGANSPLH
>TRBV6-4|12|TRBJ2-2
ASRAGTGAGELF
>TRBV5-6|11|TRBJ2-7
ASSLGTTYEQY
>TRBV7-3|12|TRBJ2-2
ASSSSVGAGELF
>TRBV2|12|TRBJ1-2
ASSPQGPNYGYT
>TRBV6-6|13|TRBJ1-3
ASRETGFSGNTIY
>TRBV5-1|13|TRBJ2-1
ASSLSAGRHNEQF
>TRBV5-1|15|TRBJ2-1
ASSPGTSGSNYNEQF
>TRBV6-1|11|TRBJ2-1
ASSRGRINEQF
>TRBV6-5|11|TRBJ1-4
ASKGQANEKLF
>TRBV7-6|10|TRBJ2-7
ASSAQGGEQY
>TRBV5-1|12|TRBJ1-2
ASSSSTSGEGYT
>TRBV30|13|TRBJ2-4
AWSFGRARENIQY
>TRBV5-5|15|TRBJ2-5
ASSLRLAGGREETQY
>TRBV18|16|TRBJ1-2
ASSRNYMGQGSDYGYT
>TRBV13|12|TRBJ2-3
ASKEFRDYDTQY
>TRBV6-5|13|TRBJ1-2
ASRKQGARHYGYT
>TRBV29-1|16|TRBJ1-6
SVAGTGSSVRSGSPLH
>TRBV9|10|TRBJ1-1
ASSPQNTEAF
>TRBV7-3|13|TRBJ2-1
ASRTGTSGDNEQF
>TRBV10-1|14|TRBJ1-4
ASSMTGVATNEKLF
>TRBV2|15|TRBJ2-6
ASSAEGPNSGANVLT
>TRBV29-1|11|TRBJ2-7
SVRQGFVDEQY
>TRBV15|11|TRBJ1-5
ATSRGKNQPQH
>TRBV2|11|TRBJ1-3
AIGGGSGNTIY
>TRBV11-2|15|TRBJ2-7
ASSVRAPSGGAYEQY
>TRBV4-3|16|TRBJ2-3
ASSQDRGLAGGQDTQY